Following are 22 T cell receptor beta chains from one sample sequenced in a study of shared clonotypes between healthy human individuals. This table comes from immunoSEQ multiplex PCR, and its TCRdb copy is limited to in-frame clones, with some not included. The sample holds millions of clones, more than 80% seen once. What was sequenced was naive CD4+ T cells sorted from blood. Subset here: CD45RA+ positively selected. Receptor source: a man aged 18 to 29 in good health.

This chain connects TRBV6-1 to TRBJ1-5; D remains unclear. Trimming removed 7 bases at V and 0 bases at J, with 4 bases between. Germline CDR1 MNHNS, CDR2 SASEGT. The CDR3 is made up of 12 amino acids. The CDR3 DNA reads TGTGCCAGCAAGTATAGCAATCAGCCCCAGCATTTT. Its translation is CASKYSNQPQHF.

V is TRBV28 and J is TRBJ1-3; D gene ambiguous. There are 14 residues in the CDR3. V was clipped by 5 bases and J by 4 bases, with 12 bases between them. The V gene's germline CDR1 is MDHEN and CDR2 SYDVKM. As DNA, the CDR3 is TGTGCCAGCAGTGACCGGGGAACCGGAAACACCATATATTTT. Amino acids: CASSDRGTGNTIYF. Filled out from reference TRBV28 and TRBJ1-3, the complete variable domain reads DVKVTQSSRYLVKRTGEKVFLECVQDMDHENMFWYRQDPGLGLRLIYFSYDVKMKEKGDIPEGYSVSREKKERFSLILESASTNQTSMYLCASSDRGTGNTIYFGEGSWLTVV.

CDR3 in amino acids: CASSRGGTTDTQYF. DNA of the CDR3: TGTGCCAGCAGTCGGGGGGGGACCACAGATACGCAGTATTTT. This chain uses TRBV6-5 with TRBJ2-3; the match to TRBD2 covers 8 bases. J was trimmed by 2 bases and V by 5 bases; bases with no gene match: 3. The CDR3 sequence is 14 residues long. Germline loops: CDR1 MNHEY, CDR2 SVGAGI.

This chain connects TRBV19 to TRBJ2-7; 7 bases fit TRBD2. Trimming cost V 3 bases and J 6 bases; bases outside gene matches: 11. There are 15 residues in the CDR3. Germline values: CDR1 LNHDA, CDR2 SQIVND (reference sequence). CDR3 sequence: CASSIEGGRLGEQYF. The CDR3, as DNA: TGTGCCAGTAGTATCGAGGGCGGGAGACTCGGCGAGCAGTACTTC.

The rearrangement uses TRBV11-3 and TRBJ2-1; D perhaps matches TRBD2 (6 bases). CDR3 size: 16 residues. Per germline, CDR1 SGHNT and CDR2 YENEEA. Trimming shortened V by 1 base and J by 0 bases, and 10 bases separated the two germline ends. The CDR3 is CASSLAGSGSYNEQFF. For the CDR3, the DNA is TGTGCCAGCAGCTTAGCGGGTAGCGGCTCCTACAATGAGCAGTTCTTC.

The gene calls are TRBV15 and TRBJ2-7; the D gene is possibly TRBD1 (6 bases). The CDR3 is 16 amino acids. Trimming removed 0 bases from V and 2 bases from J, with 14 bases in between. From germline, CDR1 is LNHNV and CDR2 YYDKDF (reference sequence). The CDR3 loop is CATSRDGQPPAYEQYF. In DNA form, the CDR3 reads TGTGCCACCAGCAGAGATGGACAGCCCCCTGCCTACGAGCAGTACTTC. Looking up the rest from reference TRBV15 and TRBJ2-7 gives the full variable domain: DAMVIQNPRYQVTQFGKPVTLSCSQTLNHNVMYWYQQKSSQAPKLLFHYYDKDFNNEADTPDNFQSRRPNTSFCFLDIRSPGLGDTAMYLCATSRDGQPPAYEQYFGPGTRLTVT.

This chain links TRBV4-1 with TRBJ2-5; D uncertain. Trimming cost V 1 base and J 0 bases, with 6 bases left between them. CDR1 is MGHRA and CDR2 is YSYEKL in the germline V gene. The CDR3 is 14 amino acids. The CDR3 protein is CASSQGRNQETQYF. For the CDR3, the DNA is TGCGCCAGCAGCCAAGGACGGAACCAAGAGACCCAGTACTTC.

This chain uses TRBV2 with TRBJ2-1; D possibly uses TRBD1 or TRBD2 (5 bases each). CDR3 size: 15 residues. Deletions cut 0 bases from V and 5 bases from J, with 11 bases between. Germline CDR1 and CDR2: SNHLY and FYNNEI. The CDR3 DNA sequence: TGTGCCAGCAGTGAAGCTTGGGGGATGGACAATGAGCAGTTCTTC. Its protein product is CASSEAWGMDNEQFF.

This clone was counted a single time. The same CDR3 arises from other DNA sequences in this sample as well. This chain joins TRBV5-1 and TRBJ2-5; D is uncertain. This CDR3 contains 13 residues. The germline V and J ends were trimmed by 2 bases and 4 bases, with 9 bases remaining between them. Germline CDR1 and CDR2: SGHRS and YFSETQ. The chain's CDR3 is CASSLGDTETQYF. The DNA for the CDR3 is TGCGCCAGCAGCTTAGGAGACACAGAGACCCAGTACTTC.

For this clone: Different DNA sequences within this sample yield the same CDR3. V gene TRBV20-1 combines with J gene TRBJ2-7; no definite D call. The length of the CDR3 is 10 residues. CDR1 and CDR2 from the germline V gene are DFQATT and SNEGSKA (reference sequence). The V end lost 3 bases, the J end lost 5 bases, and 5 bases lay between the germline ends. CDR3 DNA: TGCAGTGCTAGTAGGGACGAGCAGTACTTC. Protein sequence: CSASRDEQYF.

Concerning this clone itself: Other DNA sequences from this sample encode an identical CDR3 as well. The chain uses TRBV25-1 and TRBJ2-5, with D possibly TRBD2 on 5 matching bases. Trimming cost V 2 bases and J 1 base, with 8 bases left between them. The CDR3 covers 14 residues. Germline V CDR1 and CDR2: MGHDK, SYGVNS. The CDR3 coding sequence is TGTGCCAGCAGTGAACGGGGTAGCCAAGAGACCCAGTACTTC. Its protein product is CASSERGSQETQYF.

This rearrangement joins TRBV19 to TRBJ2-5; D is unresolved. The germline CDR1 and CDR2 sequences are LNHDA and SQIVND (reference sequence). The V end was cut by 4 bases, the J end by 4 bases, with 10 bases between. This CDR3 region has 13 residues. The CDR3 loop reads CASSRRLGETQYF. Here the CDR3 DNA reads TGTGCCAGTAGTAGGCGTTTGGGAGAGACCCAGTACTTC. Variable domain in full (rest from reference TRBV19 and TRBJ2-5): DGGITQSPKYLFRKEGQNVTLSCEQNLNHDAMYWYRQDPGQGLRLIYYSQIVNDFQKGDIAEGYSVSREKKESFPLTVTSAQKNPTAFYLCASSRRLGETQYFGPGTRLLVL.

This chain connects TRBV11-2 to TRBJ2-7; D is perhaps TRBD1 (5 bases). The CDR3 runs to 14 residues. Germline V gene lookup returns CDR1 SGHAT and CDR2 FQNNGV. The V end was cut by 8 bases, the J end by 0 bases, with 14 bases between. CDR3 amino acids: CASSQGTLSYEQYF. The DNA for the CDR3 is TGTGCCAGCTCTCAGGGAACCCTCTCCTACGAGCAGTACTTC.

The rearrangement joins TRBV6-1 to TRBJ2-5; D is undetermined. Trimming pared 5 bases from V and 5 bases from J, leaving 12 bases between. The CDR3 runs to 13 residues. Germline lookup yields CDR1 MNHNS and CDR2 SASEGT. CDR3 DNA: TGTGCCAGCAGTTTCCGACCCGGGGAGACCCAGTACTTC. Protein product: CASSFRPGETQYF.

Notes on this clone: Other DNA sequences within the sample encode an identical CDR3. The chain employs TRBV5-4 and TRBJ2-5, with TRBD2 matching over 8 bases. Trimming at V came to 4 bases and at J to 4 bases, leaving 6 bases not matched to a gene. The CDR3 has 14 residues. In germline, CDR1 is SGHNT, CDR2 YYREEE (reference sequence). CDR3 in amino acids: CASSPGGPGETQYF. For the CDR3, the DNA is TGTGCCAGCAGCCCGGGGGGGCCGGGAGAGACCCAGTACTTC. The variable domain in full, with the rest retrieved from reference TRBV5-4 and TRBJ2-5, is ETGVTQSPTHLIKTRGQQVTLRCSSQSGHNTVSWYQQALGQGPQFIFQYYREEENGRGNFPPRFSGLQFPNYSSELNVNALELDDSALYLCASSPGGPGETQYFGPGTRLLVL.

The V call is TRBV9, the J call TRBJ2-7; maybe TRBD2 (6 bases). Looked up from germline, CDR1 is SGDLS and CDR2 is YYNGEE. The CDR3 has 14 residues. Between the trimmed V and J ends, which lost 0 bases and 3 bases, there was a span of 10 bases. The CDR3 is CASSVEGGFYEQYF. Here the CDR3 DNA reads TGTGCCAGCAGCGTAGAAGGAGGGTTCTACGAGCAGTACTTC. Filled out from reference TRBV9 and TRBJ2-7, the complete variable domain reads DSGVTQTPKHLITATGQRVTLRCSPRSGDLSVYWYQQSLDQGLQFLIQYYNGEERAKGNILERFSAQQFPDLHSELNLSSLELGDSALYFCASSVEGGFYEQYFGPGTRLTVT.

The chain couples TRBV10-3 to TRBJ2-6; 7 bases line up with TRBD2. Germline assignment: CDR1 ENHRY and CDR2 SYGVKD. The CDR3 is 17 residues long. After removal of 6 bases from V and 1 base from J, the junction contained 9 bases not matched to a gene. CDR3: CAISEVGGGSGANVLTF. The DNA of the CDR3 is TGTGCCATCAGCGAAGTCGGCGGGGGTTCTGGGGCCAACGTCCTGACTTTC.

Notes on this clone: This same CDR3 is encoded by further DNA sequences in the sample. The rearrangement links TRBV6-5 to TRBJ1-1; D is unclear. V lost 2 bases and J lost 2, with 6 bases in between. CDR3 length: 13 residues. Germline CDR1 is MNHEY and CDR2 is SVGAGI. The chain's CDR3 is CASSYQKNTEAFF. The CDR3 DNA reads as TGTGCCAGCAGTTACCAGAAAAACACTGAAGCTTTCTTT.

The chain links TRBV29-1 to TRBJ2-5; 13 bases are shared with TRBD2. CDR1 is SQVTM and CDR2 is ANQGSEA in the germline V gene. J lost 4 bases, V lost 7 bases, and 9 bases had no gene match. CDR3 length equals 15 residues. CDR3 sequence reads: CSGTPGLAGRETQYF. As DNA, the CDR3 is TGCAGCGGTACCCCGGGACTAGCGGGAAGAGAGACCCAGTACTTC.

The chain carries TRBV28 and TRBJ1-3, with D unresolved. V was pared by 7 bases and J by 4 bases, with 17 bases between. CDR1 and CDR2 from the germline V gene are MDHEN and SYDVKM. The length of the CDR3 is 15 residues. CDR3 bases: TGTGCCAGCATCCAACCGGGGAGATTAGGAAACACCATATATTTT. It specifies CASIQPGRLGNTIYF.

The chain employs TRBV11-2 and TRBJ2-3, with no clear D. V gave up 5 bases and J gave up 2 bases, with 11 bases separating them. CDR3 size: 14 residues. Germline V gene data show CDR1 as SGHAT and CDR2 as FQNNGV. CDR3 DNA: TGTGCCAGCAGCAGACGTCCCGACACAGATACGCAGTATTTT. This encodes CASSRRPDTDTQYF.

This chain uses TRBV11-2 with TRBJ2-1, with D uncertain. This CDR3 is built from 14 residues. Trimming left V 1 base short and J 10 bases short, with 14 bases between. Germline V CDR1 and CDR2: SGHAT, FQNNGV. The chain's CDR3 is CASSLGAASYEQFF. The CDR3 DNA sequence: TGTGCCAGCAGCTTAGGGGCAGCGTCGTACGAGCAGTTCTTC.